Below, 11 T cell receptor beta chains from the same sample are listed, as sequenced in a study of graft-versus-host responses after intestinal transplantation. Intraepithelial lymphocytes and lamina propria lymphocytes were released through processing of graft tissue. The method was immunoSEQ multiplex PCR; TCRdb's version includes in-frame clones alone and lacks a portion of them. The sample records some 18,000 clones, roughly 70% being singletons. The material sequenced was ileum tissue, taken approximately 3 weeks after intestinal transplant. All receptors come from a human patient who received an intestinal transplant, so some T cells may come from the graft donor.

In its sample, this clone was seen once. The chain couples TRBV6-6 to TRBJ2-5; D is perhaps TRBD2 (6 bases). Germline V gives CDR1 MNHNY, CDR2 SVGAGI (reference sequence). Between the trimmed V and J ends, which lost 1 base and 0 bases, there was a span of 12 bases. This CDR3 has 16 amino acids. The CDR3, as DNA: TGTGCCAGCAGTTACTTAGCCGGGGGAGACCAAGAGACCCAGTACTTC. Its translation: CASSYLAGGDQETQYF.

This clone was observed a few times. The rearrangement links TRBV2 to TRBJ2-7; 7 nucleotides line up with TRBD1. Germline V gene sequence: CDR1 SNHLY, CDR2 FYNNEI. Germline trimming cut 5 bases from V and 0 bases from J; bases unmatched to any gene: 7. The CDR3 is made up of 15 amino acids. CDR3 DNA sequence: TGTGCCAGCAGTCTTGACAGGGCCCGCTCCTACGAGCAGTACTTC. Amino acid sequence: CASSLDRARSYEQYF.

The chain employs TRBV6-6 and TRBJ1-1; tentative D call: TRBD1 (5 bases). Germline V gene lookup returns CDR1 MNHNY and CDR2 SVGAGI (reference sequence). Trimming removed 2 bases from V and 1 base from J, with 8 bases in between. The CDR3 extends over 14 amino acids. This CDR3 reads CASSYGGRNTEAFF. CDR3 DNA: TGTGCCAGCAGTTACGGGGGGAGGAACACTGAAGCTTTCTTT.

The J gene is TRBJ1-1, the V gene TRBV5-1, with D uncertain. In germline, CDR1 is SGHRS, CDR2 YFSETQ. The V end was cut by 0 bases, the J end by 3 bases, with 6 bases between. The CDR3 extends over 13 amino acids. CDR3 nucleotides: TGCGCCAGCAGCTTGGCGGAGCACACTGAAGCTTTCTTT. This translates into CASSLAEHTEAFF.

This chain joins TRBV19 and TRBJ2-7, with TRBD2 as a possible D gene (5 bases). Germline V gene lookup returns CDR1 LNHDA and CDR2 SQIVND (reference sequence). This CDR3 has 14 residues. V dropped 3 bases and J dropped 3 bases, with 12 bases sitting between them. CDR3 amino acids: CASSMGSVGYEQYF. Written as DNA, the CDR3 is TGTGCCAGTAGTATGGGTAGCGTTGGCTACGAGCAGTACTTC.

This chain connects TRBV6-5 to TRBJ2-7; TRBD1 matches 9 bases. The CDR3 covers 15 residues. Trimming cost V 2 bases and J 5 bases; bases outside gene matches: 7. Germline lookup yields CDR1 MNHEY and CDR2 SVGAGI. CDR3 amino acids: CASSYLSTGGNEQYF. Here the CDR3 DNA reads TGTGCCAGCAGTTACCTCTCGACAGGGGGGAACGAGCAGTACTTC.

In this sample, this clone turned up once. The chain links TRBV9 to TRBJ1-2; maybe TRBD1 (5 bases). This CDR3 region has 16 residues. The germline gives CDR1 SGDLS, CDR2 YYNGEE. Trimming took 4 bases from V and 4 from J, leaving 20 bases between them. The CDR3 sequence: CASSPAGSAAFYGYTF. The CDR3 nucleotides read TGTGCCAGCAGCCCAGCAGGGTCTGCGGCCTTCTATGGCTACACCTTC.

The chain has TRBV4-2 and TRBJ2-2; 10 nucleotides match TRBD2. The CDR3 has 15 amino acids. V was clipped by 5 bases and J by 7 bases; unmatched bases: 7. The germline CDR1 and CDR2 sequences are LGHNA and YNFKEQ. The CDR3 region has the DNA TGTGCCAGCAGCTCAGCGGGGGGGCGAGGCGGGGAGCTGTTTTTT. Translated: CASSSAGGRGGELFF.

A few counts support this clone. The chain employs TRBV27 and TRBJ1-5; 11 bases match TRBD1. The CDR3 runs to 14 residues. Germline V gene data show CDR1 as MNHEY and CDR2 as SMNVEV (reference sequence). Trimming at V came to 8 bases and at J to 5 bases, leaving 5 bases not matched to a gene. The CDR3 spells CASGTGGPYQPQHF. CDR3 nucleotides: TGTGCCAGCGGGACAGGGGGTCCCTATCAGCCCCAGCATTTT.

The rearrangement links TRBV5-1 to TRBJ1-4, with TRBD1 as a possible D gene (5 bases). CDR1 is SGHRS, CDR2 YFSETQ, per germline. Trimming left V 0 bases short and J 7 bases short, with 13 bases between. The CDR3 runs 15 residues. CDR3 in amino acids: CASSLAVGVSEKLFF. The DNA for the CDR3 is TGCGCCAGCAGCTTGGCTGTAGGGGTGTCTGAAAAACTGTTTTTT.

The chain recombines TRBV6-6 with TRBJ1-6, with no clear D. In germline, CDR1 is MNHNY, CDR2 SVGAGI (reference sequence). With 0 bases removed from V and 6 bases from J, the gap between germline ends came to 9 bases. This CDR3 contains 15 residues. The CDR3 region is CASSYSYVGNSPLHF. CDR3 nucleotides: TGTGCCAGCAGTTACTCTTACGTCGGTAATTCACCCCTCCACTTT.